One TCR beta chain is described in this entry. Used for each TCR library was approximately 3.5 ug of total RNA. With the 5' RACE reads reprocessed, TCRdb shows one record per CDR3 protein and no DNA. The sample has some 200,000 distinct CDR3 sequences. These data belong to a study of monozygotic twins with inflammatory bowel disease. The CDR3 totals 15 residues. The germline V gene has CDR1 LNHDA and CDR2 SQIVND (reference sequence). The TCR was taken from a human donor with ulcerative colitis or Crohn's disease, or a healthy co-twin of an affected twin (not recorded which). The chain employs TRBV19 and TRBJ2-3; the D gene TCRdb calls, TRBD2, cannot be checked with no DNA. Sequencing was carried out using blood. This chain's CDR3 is CASSKRGAGTDTQYF.